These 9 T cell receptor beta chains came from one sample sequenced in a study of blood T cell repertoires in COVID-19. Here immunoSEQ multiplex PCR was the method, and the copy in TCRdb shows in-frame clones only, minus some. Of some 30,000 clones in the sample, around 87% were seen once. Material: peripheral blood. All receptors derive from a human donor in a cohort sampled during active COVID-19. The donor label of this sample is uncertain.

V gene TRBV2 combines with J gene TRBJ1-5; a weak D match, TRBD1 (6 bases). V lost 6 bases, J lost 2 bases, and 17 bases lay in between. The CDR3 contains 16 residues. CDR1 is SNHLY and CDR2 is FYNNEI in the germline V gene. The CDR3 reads CASRDPARGGNQPQHF. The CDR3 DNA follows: TGTGCCAGCAGGGACCCGGCCAGGGGAGGCAATCAGCCCCAGCATTTT.

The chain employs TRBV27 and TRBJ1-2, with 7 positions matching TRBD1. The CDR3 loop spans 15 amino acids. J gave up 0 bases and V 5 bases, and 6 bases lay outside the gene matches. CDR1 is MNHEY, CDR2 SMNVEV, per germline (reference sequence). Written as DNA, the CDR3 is TGTGCCAGCAGTCCGCAGGGACAGCCTAACTATGGCTACACCTTC. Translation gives CASSPQGQPNYGYTF.

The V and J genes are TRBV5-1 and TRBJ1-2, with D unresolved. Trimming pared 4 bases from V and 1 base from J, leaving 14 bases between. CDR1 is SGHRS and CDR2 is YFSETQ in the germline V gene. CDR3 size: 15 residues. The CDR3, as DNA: TGCGCCAGCAGCCGCCTGGCGACAAATAACTATGGCTACACCTTC. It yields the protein CASSRLATNNYGYTF.

The CDR3 DNA follows: TGTGCCAGCAGTCGGGGAAGAAACATTCAGTACTTC. Translation: CASSRGRNIQYF. J is TRBJ2-4 and V is TRBV12-3 or TRBV12-4; perhaps TRBD2 as D (5 bases). V lost 5 bases, J lost 6 bases, and 8 bases lay in between. This CDR3 has 12 residues.

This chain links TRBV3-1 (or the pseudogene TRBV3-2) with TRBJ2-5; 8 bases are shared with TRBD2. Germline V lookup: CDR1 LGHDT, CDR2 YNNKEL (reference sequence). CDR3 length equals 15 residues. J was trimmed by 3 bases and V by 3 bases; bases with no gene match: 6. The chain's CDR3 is CASSQYGTRKETQYF. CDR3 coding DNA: TGTGCCAGCAGCCAGTACGGGACTAGGAAAGAGACCCAGTACTTC.

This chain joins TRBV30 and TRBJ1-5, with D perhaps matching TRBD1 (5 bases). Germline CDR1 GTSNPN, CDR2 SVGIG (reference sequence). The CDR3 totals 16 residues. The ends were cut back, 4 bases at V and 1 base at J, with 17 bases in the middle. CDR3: CAWTRAGFLSNQPQHF. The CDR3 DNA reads TGTGCCTGGACTAGAGCAGGGTTTCTGAGCAATCAGCCCCAGCATTTT.

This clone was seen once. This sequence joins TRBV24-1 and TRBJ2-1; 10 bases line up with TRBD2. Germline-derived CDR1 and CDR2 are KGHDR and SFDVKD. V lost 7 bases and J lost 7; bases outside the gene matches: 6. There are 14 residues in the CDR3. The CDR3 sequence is CATSESGRGNEQFF. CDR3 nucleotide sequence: TGTGCCACCAGCGAGAGCGGGAGGGGAAATGAGCAGTTCTTC.

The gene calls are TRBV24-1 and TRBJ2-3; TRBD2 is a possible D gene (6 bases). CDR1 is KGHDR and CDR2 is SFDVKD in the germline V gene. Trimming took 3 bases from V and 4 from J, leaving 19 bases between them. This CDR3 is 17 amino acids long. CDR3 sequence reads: CATSDPAGTGPPDTQYF. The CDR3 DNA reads TGTGCCACCAGTGATCCCGCGGGGACGGGCCCACCAGATACGCAGTATTTT.

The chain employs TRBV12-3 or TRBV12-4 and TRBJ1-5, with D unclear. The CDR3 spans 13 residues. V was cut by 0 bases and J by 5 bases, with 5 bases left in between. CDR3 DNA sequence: TGTGCCAGCAGTTTAGCGGCCGATCAGCCCCAGCATTTT. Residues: CASSLAADQPQHF.